This passage covers 27 T cell receptor beta chains from one sample sequenced in a study of cytotoxic CD8 clonotypes in ibrutinib-treated CLL. Assay: immunoSEQ multiplex PCR; the TCRdb copy retains only in-frame clones and omits some. The sample consists of about 300,000 clones, 65% to 85% of them appearing once. Sample: PBMCs, taken at disease progression, from a patient treated with ibrutinib. These TCRs come from a human donor with chronic lymphocytic leukemia.

The rearrangement joins TRBV15 to TRBJ2-1; D might be TRBD1 or TRBD2, each matching 5 bases. Per the germline V gene, CDR1 is LNHNV and CDR2 is YYDKDF (reference sequence). Trimming cost V 6 bases and J 7 bases, with 13 bases left between them. This CDR3 has 13 amino acids. CDR3 loop: CATSGTRMNEQFF. CDR3 coding DNA: TGTGCCACCAGTGGGACCAGGATGAATGAGCAGTTCTTC.

This clone was recorded many times. The chain employs TRBV28 and TRBJ1-1; D is unresolved. This CDR3 is built from 11 residues. The V end was cut by 8 bases, the J end by 0 bases, with 4 bases between. Germline V lookup: CDR1 MDHEN, CDR2 SYDVKM. CDR3 coding DNA: TGTGCCAGCCGAATGAACACTGAAGCTTTCTTT. It specifies CASRMNTEAFF.

This clone was seen more than once but under ten times. This chain connects TRBV4-1 to TRBJ2-3; tentatively, D is TRBD1 (6 bases). The V end lost 4 bases, the J end lost 1 base, and 15 bases lay between the germline ends. The germline V gene has CDR1 MGHRA and CDR2 YSYEKL. This CDR3 region has 16 residues. The CDR3 loop is CASSRQNPGGTDTQYF. The CDR3 bases are TGCGCCAGCAGCCGTCAAAATCCAGGGGGCACAGATACGCAGTATTTT.

This clone showed up just a few times. V gene TRBV29-1 combines with J gene TRBJ1-1; no firm D call. Looked up from germline, CDR1 is SQVTM and CDR2 is ANQGSEA. The CDR3 has 11 residues. V dropped 2 bases and J dropped 4 bases, with 5 bases sitting between them. This CDR3 reads CSVEISTEAFF. Written as DNA, the CDR3 is TGCAGCGTTGAAATCAGCACTGAAGCTTTCTTT.

Notes on this clone: The junction differs from germline at one of its ends, possibly a read error. The chain carries TRBV4-1 and TRBJ1-1; D is unresolved. The CDR3 length is 10 residues. In germline, CDR1 is MGHRA, CDR2 YSYEKL. The CDR3 DNA reads as TGCGCCAGCAGCCAAGAGGAGCGAGTCTTT. Encoded protein: CASSQEERVF.

The V gene is TRBV7-9, the J gene TRBJ1-1, with D possibly TRBD1 on 6 matching bases. Deletions cut 6 bases from V and 1 base from J, with 12 bases between. The germline gives CDR1 SEHNR, CDR2 FQNEAQ (reference sequence). This CDR3 is 14 amino acids long. CDR3 sequence (DNA): TGTGCCAGCAGTTCAGGGACAAAGAACACTGAAGCTTTCTTT. The encoded protein is CASSSGTKNTEAFF.

This clone was counted only a few times. V and J are TRBV29-1 and TRBJ2-7; no clear D. CDR1 is SQVTM and CDR2 is ANQGSEA in the germline V gene. The V end was cut by 0 bases, the J end by 2 bases, with 5 bases between. There are 12 residues in the CDR3. The CDR3 DNA is TGCAGCGTTGAAGATGGGACCTACGAGCAGTACTTC. It is translated as CSVEDGTYEQYF.

The rearrangement links TRBV4-1 to TRBJ2-3; TRBD1 agrees at 8 bases. J was trimmed by 0 bases and V by 5 bases; bases with no gene match: 4. Germline lookup yields CDR1 MGHRA and CDR2 YSYEKL. The CDR3 extends over 15 amino acids. CDR3 nucleotide sequence: TGCGCCAGCAGCGGACGGGACAGGAGCACAGATACGCAGTATTTT. Translation gives CASSGRDRSTDTQYF.

The V gene is TRBV7-8, the J gene TRBJ1-3; D uncertain. V shed 5 bases and J shed 6 bases, with 14 bases lying between them. CDR1 is SGHVS and CDR2 is FQNEAQ in the germline V gene. The CDR3 consists of 14 residues. The CDR3 sequence: CASSMRTDANTIYF. DNA of the CDR3: TGTGCCAGCAGCATGAGGACGGATGCAAACACCATATATTTT.

V and J are TRBV9 and TRBJ2-5, with 10 bases that match TRBD1. This CDR3 contains 16 residues. Germline CDR1 SGDLS, CDR2 YYNGEE. The trim removed 5 bases at V and 4 bases at J, leaving 11 bases unmatched. CDR3 sequence reads: CASSGWTGGLGETQYF. Written as DNA, the CDR3 is TGTGCCAGCAGTGGGTGGACAGGGGGGCTCGGAGAGACCCAGTACTTC.

The V gene is TRBV6-5, the J gene TRBJ2-3, with no clear D. V dropped 2 bases and J dropped 5 bases, with 8 bases sitting between them. The CDR3 sequence is 13 residues long. Germline loops: CDR1 MNHEY, CDR2 SVGAGI. In DNA form, the CDR3 reads TGTGCCAGCAGTTACGGTCCCTTAGATACGCAGTATTTT. This translates into CASSYGPLDTQYF.

This clone was counted between two and nine times. The V gene is TRBV6-5, the J gene TRBJ1-5; tentative D call: TRBD1 (6 bases). Trimming took off 4 bases at V and 5 bases at J, with 9 bases between the two ends. Germline-derived CDR1 and CDR2 are MNHEY and SVGAGI. The CDR3 extends over 13 amino acids. The CDR3 region is CASSSYRDQPQHF. The CDR3, as DNA: TGTGCCAGCAGTTCATACAGGGATCAGCCCCAGCATTTT.

This sequence joins TRBV27 and TRBJ2-2; tentative D call: TRBD1 (5 bases). V lost 2 bases, J lost 1 base, and 5 bases lay in between. The germline V gene has CDR1 MNHEY and CDR2 SMNVEV (reference sequence). The CDR3 has 14 residues. The CDR3 DNA is TGTGCCAGCAGTTTAACAGGGAACACCGGGGAGCTGTTTTTT. Translation: CASSLTGNTGELFF.

The genes are TRBV4-3 and TRBJ2-1; D might be TRBD2 (5 bases). Germline V gene lookup returns CDR1 LGHNA and CDR2 YSLEER. The length of the CDR3 is 20 residues. The V and J ends lost 1 base and 0 bases respectively, with 22 bases between them. The CDR3: CASSQGGGLYGESSYNEQFF. Written as DNA, the CDR3 is TGCGCCAGCAGCCAAGGGGGTGGGCTATACGGGGAGAGCTCCTACAATGAGCAGTTCTTC.

V gene TRBV4-1 combines with J gene TRBJ1-2; the D is unclear. CDR1 MGHRA and CDR2 YSYEKL come from the germline V gene. The V gene lost 0 bases and the J gene lost 8 bases, with 10 bases spanning the gap. The CDR3 length is 13 residues. CDR3 sequence reads: CASSQEAGYGYTF. The DNA for the CDR3 is TGCGCCAGCAGCCAAGAAGCGGGTTACGGCTACACCTTC.

The chain couples TRBV10-3 to TRBJ1-5; D gene ambiguous. CDR3 length equals 13 residues. Germline values: CDR1 ENHRY, CDR2 SYGVKD. V gave up 4 bases and J gave up 1 base, with 5 bases separating them. Here the CDR3 reads CAISAQSNQPQHF. The CDR3 DNA follows: TGTGCCATCAGTGCACAGAGCAATCAGCCCCAGCATTTT.

This chain links TRBV15 with TRBJ2-1; 15 positions match TRBD2. This CDR3 has 15 residues. Losses at the gene ends were 4 bases for V and 9 bases for J; bases not matched to a gene: 4. The germline V gene has CDR1 LNHNV and CDR2 YYDKDF (reference sequence). CDR3 sequence: CATSIGLAGGFEQFF. CDR3 in DNA: TGTGCCACCAGCATCGGACTAGCGGGAGGGTTTGAGCAGTTCTTC.

The rearrangement links TRBV2 to TRBJ2-7; tentative D call: TRBD2 (7 bases). Trimming left V 4 bases short and J 3 bases short, with 16 bases between. This CDR3 spans 15 amino acids. The germline V gene has CDR1 SNHLY and CDR2 FYNNEI. CDR3 sequence (DNA): TGTGCCAGCAGTGGAGGGGGGGACACGGGCTACGAGCAGTACTTC. Amino acid sequence: CASSGGGDTGYEQYF.

This sequence joins TRBV11-2 and TRBJ2-7; the D gene is possibly TRBD2 (5 bases). The CDR3 loop spans 15 amino acids. The ends were cut back, 4 bases at V and 0 bases at J, with 13 bases in the middle. From germline, CDR1 is SGHAT and CDR2 FQNNGV. The CDR3, as DNA: TGTGCCAGCAGCTCGAGTGGTAGCGACTCCTACGAGCAGTACTTC. Protein sequence: CASSSSGSDSYEQYF.

V and J are TRBV9 and TRBJ1-1; tentative D call: TRBD1 (6 bases). The CDR3 contains 12 residues. Germline V CDR1 and CDR2: SGDLS, YYNGEE. V was cut by 0 bases and J by 11 bases, with 11 bases left in between. This CDR3 reads CASSVGAGAAFF. The CDR3 DNA is TGTGCCAGCAGCGTAGGTGCAGGGGCGGCTTTCTTT.

This clone has just one count. V and J are TRBV6-6 and TRBJ1-5; D call uncertain. CDR1 is MNHNY and CDR2 is SVGAGI in the germline V gene (reference sequence). This CDR3 has 11 residues. V lost 6 bases, J lost 4 bases, and 4 bases lay in between. CDR3 loop: CASSRNQPQHF. CDR3 sequence (DNA): TGTGCCAGCAGCCGAAATCAGCCCCAGCATTTT.

In this sample, this clone turned up a few times. This chain joins TRBV5-1 and TRBJ2-7; D is perhaps TRBD1 or TRBD2 (5 bases each). Trimming removed 1 base at V and 4 bases at J, with 24 bases between. The CDR3 length is 18 residues. Per germline, CDR1 SGHRS and CDR2 YFSETQ. The CDR3 DNA is TGCGCCAGCAGCTTGACTCCCCTGAAGGGACGTCAGCAGTACGAGCAGTACTTC. Its translation: CASSLTPLKGRQQYEQYF.

The chain is built from TRBV18 and TRBJ2-7; D assignment may be TRBD1 or TRBD2 (5 bases each). Germline-derived CDR1 and CDR2 are KGHSH and LQKENI. Trimming removed 3 bases at V and 6 bases at J, with 6 bases between. The CDR3 is 11 amino acids. The CDR3 nucleotides read TGTGCCAGCTCACCGGGACCCGAGCAGTACTTC. This codes for CASSPGPEQYF. Combining the CDR3 with reference TRBV18 and TRBJ2-7 gives the whole variable domain NAGVMQNPRHLVRRRGQEARLRCSPMKGHSHVYWYRQLPEEGLKFMVYLQKENIIDESGMPKERFSAEFPKEGPSILRIQQVVRGDSAAYFCASSPGPEQYFGPGTRLTVT.

The chain couples TRBV10-3 to TRBJ2-3, with D unclear. Looked up from germline, CDR1 is ENHRY and CDR2 is SYGVKD. This CDR3 is built from 14 residues. Between the trimmed V and J ends, which lost 0 bases and 2 bases, there was a span of 6 bases. The CDR3 protein is CAISESLDTDTQYF. CDR3 DNA: TGTGCCATCAGTGAGTCGTTAGACACAGATACGCAGTATTTT.

This rearrangement joins TRBV5-4 to TRBJ2-7; tentative D call: TRBD2 (5 bases). V lost 0 bases to trimming and J lost 3 bases, with 13 bases between them. Germline CDR1 SGHNT, CDR2 YYREEE (reference sequence). The CDR3 has 15 residues. CDR3 amino acids: CASSLGPSLVYEQYF. The CDR3 nucleotides are TGTGCCAGCAGCTTGGGTCCTAGCTTGGTCTACGAGCAGTACTTC.

The chain combines TRBV6-6 with TRBJ1-3; D remains ambiguous. The length of the CDR3 is 13 residues. Germline CDR1 reads MNHNY; CDR2 reads SVGAGI (reference sequence). Trimming took 5 bases from V and 4 from J, leaving 9 bases between them. The CDR3 nucleotides read TGTGCCAGCAGTCTGTCTCCCGGAAACACCATATATTTT. It codes for CASSLSPGNTIYF.

The rearrangement joins TRBV19 to TRBJ2-3; the match to TRBD2 covers 8 bases. The CDR3 totals 16 residues. Germline V gene sequence: CDR1 LNHDA, CDR2 SQIVND (reference sequence). The trim removed 1 base at V and 4 bases at J, leaving 7 bases unmatched. The CDR3 sequence: CASSIVAGGEADTQYF. The CDR3 bases are TGTGCCAGTAGTATAGTCGCGGGAGGAGAGGCAGATACGCAGTATTTT.